This T cell receptor beta chain came from a study of monozygotic twins with inflammatory bowel disease. No DNA is given; TCRdb re-called the 5' RACE reads and lists each CDR3 protein once. The ten top clones account for roughly 1.5%, within a sample of some 200,000 distinct CDR3 sequences. Germline CDR1 is SGHNT and CDR2 is YYREEE (reference sequence). The CDR3 length is 13 residues. The chain uses TRBV5-4 and TRBJ2-1. The sequencing sample was made of blood. This sequence was found in a human donor with ulcerative colitis or Crohn's disease, or a healthy co-twin of an affected twin (not recorded which). The CDR3 loop reads CASSLMGAGEQFF.